A selection of T cell receptor beta chains follows, all from one sample in a study of naive and memory T cell subsets. TCRdb re-called the UMI-ligation and nested PCR reads through MiXCR, storing one row per CDR3 protein. This sample yields about 140,000 distinct CDR3 sequences, of which 15% to 25% are seen a single time; roughly 0.63% belongs to the top ten. The sequenced sample consisted of naive CD8+ T cells from blood. The receptors stem from a human donor in good health. The CDR3 runs from the conserved cysteine through the conserved F or W. The D gene is left open where the match is weak. The size entry is marked missing in some rows and otherwise reads once, few, many or a size class.

>NA|TRBV29-1|many|TRBJ1-6
CSVEDLVTDCNSPLHF
TGCAGCGTTGAAGATCTGGTGACAGACTGCAATTCACCCCTCCACTTT
>NA|TRBV6-1|few|TRBJ1-5
CASRYRIPLNQPQHF
TGTGCCAGCAGGTACAGAATTCCCCTAAATCAGCCCCAGCATTTT
>NA|TRBV7-9|few|TRBJ2-2
CASTGKLPNTGELFF
TGTGCCAGCACGGGAAAGCTACCGAACACCGGGGAGCTGTTTTTT
>NA|TRBV7-3|few|TRBJ1-1
CASSGTGSYAEAFF
TGTGCCAGCAGCGGGACGGGGAGTTACGCTGAAGCTTTCTTT
>NA|TRBV29-1|few|TRBJ2-3
CSVEDSDIPPTDTQYF
TGCAGCGTTGAAGACTCCGATATTCCCCCCACAGATACGCAGTATTTT
>NA|TRBV13|few|TRBJ2-3
CASSLEQGASTDTQYF
TGTGCCAGCAGCTTAGAACAGGGTGCTAGCACAGATACGCAGTATTTT
>NA|TRBV6-2/TRBV6-3|NA|TRBJ2-1
CASSTGSLNEQFF
TGTGCCAGCAGTACCGGGAGCCTGAATGAGCAGTTCTTC
>TRBD2|TRBV28|NA|TRBJ2-1
CASSLLSSGEGNEQFF
TGTGCCAGCAGTTTATTATCTAGCGGGGAGGGGAATGAGCAGTTCTTC
>TRBD1|TRBV5-1|NA|TRBJ2-5
CASSKGQGFRETQYF
TGCGCCAGCAGCAAGGGACAGGGGTTCCGAGAGACCCAGTACTTC
>NA|TRBV11-2|few|TRBJ2-3
CASSLSAGANTDTQYF
TGTGCCAGCAGCTTATCGGCGGGGGCGAACACAGATACGCAGTATTTT
>NA|TRBV5-1|few|TRBJ2-5
CASSVPTAEETQYF
TGCGCCAGCAGCGTGCCCACGGCAGAAGAGACCCAGTACTTC
>TRBD1|TRBV29-1|NA|TRBJ2-7
CSVETGDSYEQYF
TGCAGCGTAGAGACAGGGGACTCCTACGAGCAGTACTTC
>NA|TRBV2|few|TRBJ1-2
CASSEALDSNYGYTF
TGTGCCAGCAGTGAAGCGTTGGACAGTAACTATGGCTACACCTTC
>NA|TRBV27|few|TRBJ2-3
CASSPSGRGETDTQYF
TGTGCCAGCAGTCCCTCCGGAAGAGGGGAGACAGATACGCAGTATTTT
>TRBD1|TRBV15|NA|TRBJ2-7
CATSREGTGLIEQYF
TGTGCCACCAGCAGAGAGGGGACAGGGTTGATCGAGCAGTACTTC
>NA|TRBV4-3|few|TRBJ1-2
CASSQVDGFGGYTF
TGCGCCAGCAGCCAAGTCGACGGATTCGGCGGCTACACCTTC
>NA|TRBV4-1|many|TRBJ2-1
CASSQGGFLNNEQFF
TGCGCCAGCAGCCAAGGGGGCTTTTTAAACAATGAGCAGTTCTTC
>NA|TRBV4-3|many|TRBJ2-7
CASSQESFFRDPTSEQYF
TGCGCCAGCAGCCAAGAGTCATTTTTCAGGGACCCTACCTCCGAGCAGTACTTC
>NA|TRBV20-1|once|TRBJ2-5
CSAIFLSRGGETQYF
TGCAGTGCTATTTTTCTCTCAAGGGGGGGGGAGACCCAGTACTTC
>TRBD1|TRBV11-2|NA|TRBJ2-7
CAVSGTATYEQYF
TGTGCCGTCTCCGGGACAGCAACCTACGAGCAGTACTTC
>TRBD1|TRBV12-3/TRBV12-4|few|TRBJ1-1
CASSPGTGRMNTEAFF
TGTGCCAGCAGCCCGGGGACAGGGAGGATGAACACTGAAGCTTTCTTT
>TRBD2|TRBV6-2/TRBV6-3|NA|TRBJ2-1
CASSVPTSGFYEQFF
TGTGCCAGCAGCGTCCCGACTAGCGGGTTCTATGAGCAGTTCTTC
>TRBD1|TRBV5-6|many|TRBJ1-2
CASSAGQTLYGYTF
TGTGCCAGCAGCGCGGGACAGACGCTCTATGGCTACACCTTC
>TRBD2|TRBV18|NA|TRBJ2-1
CASSPRREGPYNEQFF
TGTGCCAGCTCACCAAGGCGGGAGGGCCCTTACAATGAGCAGTTCTTC
>TRBD2|TRBV11-2|NA|TRBJ2-5
CASSSTWDGGLETQYF
TGTGCCAGCAGCTCCACCTGGGACGGGGGGTTAGAGACCCAGTACTTC
>TRBD2|TRBV29-1|many|TRBJ2-1
CSVENSGRAYNEQFF
TGCAGCGTTGAAAATAGCGGGAGGGCCTACAATGAGCAGTTCTTC
>TRBD1|TRBV12-3/TRBV12-4|many|TRBJ1-4
CASIAQGAGDEKLFF
TGTGCCAGCATTGCACAGGGGGCCGGCGATGAAAAACTGTTTTTT
>TRBD2|TRBV6-1|NA|TRBJ2-1
CASKLAGDYYNEQFF
TGTGCCAGCAAACTAGCGGGAGATTACTACAATGAGCAGTTCTTC
>NA|TRBV5-1|few|TRBJ2-7
CASSLRGYEQYF
TGCGCCAGCAGCTTGAGGGGGTACGAGCAGTACTTC
>NA|TRBV12-3/TRBV12-4|few|TRBJ2-3
CASSPGKTDTQYF
TGTGCCAGCTCCCCGGGGAAAACAGATACGCAGTATTTT
>TRBD2|TRBV29-1|few|TRBJ2-7
CSVRSGGGYEQYF
TGCAGCGTTCGAAGTGGGGGGGGTTACGAGCAGTACTTC
>NA|TRBV30|NA|TRBJ2-1
CAWGGSGRSINEQFF
TGTGCCTGGGGTGGTAGCGGTAGGTCGATCAATGAGCAGTTCTTC
>TRBD1|TRBV28|NA|TRBJ1-5
CASSLITGTGGTNQPQHF
TGTGCCAGCAGTCTAATCACCGGGACAGGGGGCACGAATCAGCCCCAGCATTTT
>NA|TRBV12-3/TRBV12-4|few|TRBJ1-1
CASSSGLRFF
TGTGCCAGCAGTTCGGGTCTCCGTTTCTTT
>NA|TRBV7-9|NA|TRBJ2-7
CASKTAGYEQYF
TGTGCCAGCAAGACCGCCGGCTACGAGCAGTACTTC
>TRBD2|TRBV29-1|NA|TRBJ2-1
CSVEGGRSFPGDNEQFF
TGCAGCGTTGAGGGCGGGAGAAGCTTCCCTGGCGACAATGAGCAGTTCTTC
>TRBD2|TRBV2|NA|TRBJ2-1
CASIGGWSGRLSDNEQFF
TGTGCCAGCATTGGGGGTTGGAGCGGGAGGTTATCCGACAATGAGCAGTTCTTC
>TRBD1|TRBV27|NA|TRBJ2-3
CASSLPGGGADTQYF
TGTGCCAGCAGTTTACCAGGGGGCGGCGCAGATACGCAGTATTTT
>TRBD2|TRBV4-3|NA|TRBJ2-3
CASSHLSGVTDTQYF
TGCGCCAGCAGCCACTTGAGCGGGGTCACAGATACGCAGTATTTT
>NA|TRBV6-5|few|TRBJ2-1
CASSYRGRLDNEQFF
TGTGCCAGCAGTTACAGAGGGAGACTTGACAATGAGCAGTTCTTC
>NA|TRBV6-5|NA|TRBJ2-1
CASSYSGEGVRSNEQFF
TGTGCCAGCAGTTACTCGGGTGAGGGAGTGCGGTCCAATGAGCAGTTCTTC
>NA|TRBV15|few|TRBJ2-5
CATSRDLGVQETQYF
TGTGCCACCAGCAGAGATCTGGGGGTTCAGGAGACCCAGTACTTC
>TRBD2|TRBV29-1|once|TRBJ2-7
CSVEECSGANYEQYF
TGCAGCGTTGAAGAGTGTAGCGGGGCCAACTACGAGCAGTACTTC
>NA|TRBV20-1|few|TRBJ2-1
CSARGRETYNEQFF
TGCAGTGCTAGAGGGAGAGAGACCTACAATGAGCAGTTCTTC
>NA|TRBV12-3/TRBV12-4|few|TRBJ2-1
CASSSNYYNEQFF
TGTGCCAGCAGTTCTAACTACTACAATGAGCAGTTCTTC
>NA|TRBV7-9|few|TRBJ2-1
CASSLGWDEQFF
TGTGCCAGCAGCTTGGGATGGGATGAGCAGTTCTTC
>TRBD1|TRBV6-2/TRBV6-3|NA|TRBJ1-3
CASSPRTGGLPGNTIYF
TGTGCCAGCAGTCCCAGGACAGGGGGCCTTCCTGGAAACACCATATATTTT
>TRBD2|TRBV28|once|TRBJ2-7
CASSLYLAGLLYEQYF
TGTGCCAGCAGTTTATACCTAGCGGGACTCCTCTACGAGCAGTACTTC
>NA|TRBV20-1|NA|TRBJ1-5
CSARDLDWDQPQHF
TGCAGTGCTAGAGACCTGGACTGGGATCAGCCCCAGCATTTT
>NA|TRBV4-3|NA|TRBJ2-2
CASSQDPISAGELFF
TGCGCCAGCAGCCAAGATCCGATATCGGCCGGGGAGCTGTTTTTT
>NA|TRBV19|NA|TRBJ2-1
CASSIDGTGRGGRAYNEQFF
TGTGCCAGTAGTATCGACGGGACAGGCCGGGGCGGGAGGGCCTACAATGAGCAGTTCTTC
>NA|TRBV28|few|TRBJ1-5
CASSFYNQPQHF
TGTGCCAGCAGTTTCTACAATCAGCCCCAGCATTTT
>NA|TRBV20-1|few|TRBJ1-1
CSAREEQQNTEAFF
TGCAGTGCTAGAGAGGAACAGCAGAACACTGAAGCTTTCTTT
>TRBD1|TRBV13|NA|TRBJ2-3
CASSITGTENKDTQYF
TGTGCCAGCAGCATCACCGGGACAGAGAACAAAGATACGCAGTATTTT
>NA|TRBV19|few|TRBJ2-7
CASSPPGEIGEQYF
TGTGCCAGTAGCCCCCCCGGGGAAATAGGGGAGCAGTACTTC
>NA|TRBV9|few|TRBJ2-3
CASSVGGPGTDTQYF
TGTGCCAGCAGCGTAGGGGGGCCGGGGACAGATACGCAGTATTTT
>TRBD2|TRBV11-3|NA|TRBJ2-1
CASSLGRESFNEQFF
TGTGCTAGCAGCTTAGGGCGGGAGAGTTTCAATGAGCAGTTCTTC
>TRBD2|TRBV29-1|NA|TRBJ2-7
CSVILAGVSEQYF
TGCAGCGTTATTTTAGCGGGAGTCAGTGAGCAGTACTTC
>NA|TRBV9|NA|TRBJ1-5
CASSGGGYGEPQHF
TGTGCCAGCAGCGGGGGGGGGTATGGAGAGCCCCAGCATTTT
>NA|TRBV28|NA|TRBJ1-6
CASTNTGGLSNSPLHF
TGTGCCAGCACCAACACGGGGGGGCTAAGTAATTCACCCCTCCACTTT